The 11 T cell receptor beta chains listed next were all sequenced from one sample in a study of T cell repertoires in cytomegalovirus infection. TCRdb used MiXCR to reprocess the reads, holding one entry per CDR3 protein. Of roughly 300,000 distinct CDR3 sequences detected, roughly 24% appear once; the ten largest clones hold approximately 13%. Material for sequencing was PBMCs. Every receptor here comes from a human donor in good health (CMV status not recorded). Some clones in this sample may be carry-over from other donors' samples.

The chain is built from TRBV12-3 or TRBV12-4 and TRBJ2-7; D unclear. Deletions cut 6 bases from V and 2 bases from J, with 11 bases between. This CDR3 is built from 13 residues. The CDR3 DNA sequence: TGTGCCAGCAGCATTAGCAGACCCTACGAGCAGTACTTC. Residues: CASSISRPYEQYF.

The V and J genes are TRBV5-1 and TRBJ2-4, with 7 bases that match TRBD1. The junction had 5 bases not matched to a gene; V was cut back by 2 bases and J by 3 bases. This CDR3 is 15 amino acids long. The germline V gene encodes CDR1 SGHRS and CDR2 YFSETQ. DNA of the CDR3: TGCGCCAGCAGCTTCCGGGACAGAAACAAAAACATTCAGTACTTC. Protein: CASSFRDRNKNIQYF. The full variable domain, rest sourced from reference TRBV5-1 and TRBJ2-4, is KAGVTQTPRYLIKTRGQQVTLSCSPISGHRSVSWYQQTPGQGLQFLFEYFSETQRNKGNFPGRFSGRQFSNSRSEMNVSTLELGDSALYLCASSFRDRNKNIQYFGAGTRLSVL.

This clonotype was observed a handful of times. The V gene is TRBV12-3 or TRBV12-4, the J gene TRBJ2-5; D tentatively fits TRBD1 or TRBD2 (5 bases each). The length of the CDR3 is 14 residues. The V and J ends lost 6 bases and 1 base respectively, with 12 bases between them. CDR3 sequence (DNA): TGTGCCAGCAGACAAACCGGGGCCCAAGAGACCCAGTACTTC. Its protein is CASRQTGAQETQYF.

This clonotype was seen many times. The CDR3 DNA follows: TGTGCCAGCAGCTTAGCGCAGCTAAATGAGCAGTTCTTC. Translation gives CASSLAQLNEQFF. V usage is TRBV7-2 and J usage is TRBJ2-1; D call uncertain. V was pared by 0 bases and J by 7 bases, with 7 bases between. The germline gives CDR1 SGHTA, CDR2 FQGNSA. The CDR3 sequence is 13 residues long.

The gene calls are TRBV3-1 and TRBJ1-5; perhaps TRBD1 as D (6 bases). Germline assignment: CDR1 LGHDT and CDR2 YNNKEL (reference sequence). V was shortened by 1 base and J by 11 bases, with 15 bases between the two germline ends. CDR3 length: 14 amino acids. The DNA of the CDR3 is TGTGCCAGCAGCCAAGCAGGGGCCCGAAGGGCCCAGCATTTT. Translating gives CASSQAGARRAQHF.

This clonotype was detected only a few times. The genes are TRBV18 and TRBJ2-7; 9 bases are shared with TRBD1. V lost 6 bases, J lost 6 bases, and 6 bases stayed unmatched. The CDR3 is 13 residues long. The germline V gene encodes CDR1 KGHSH and CDR2 LQKENI. Here the CDR3 reads CASSRDRDSEQYF. In DNA, the CDR3 is TGTGCCAGCTCGCGGGACAGGGACTCCGAGCAGTACTTC. Using reference TRBV18 and TRBJ2-7 for the parts outside the CDR3, the full variable domain is NAGVMQNPRHLVRRRGQEARLRCSPMKGHSHVYWYRQLPEEGLKFMVYLQKENIIDESGMPKERFSAEFPKEGPSILRIQQVVRGDSAAYFCASSRDRDSEQYFGPGTRLTVT.

The chain is built from TRBV11-2 and TRBJ2-7; D is uncertain. V lost 2 bases and J 0 bases, leaving 11 bases between the germline ends. The CDR3 runs 15 residues. Germline-derived CDR1 and CDR2 are SGHAT and FQNNGV. CDR3 bases: TGTGCCAGCAGCTTACTCTCGCTCGGCTCCTACGAGCAGTACTTC. This codes for CASSLLSLGSYEQYF.

This clonotype came up a few times. The chain recombines TRBV7-9 with TRBJ2-1; possible D gene TRBD2, 6 bases. The CDR3 is made up of 14 amino acids. V was pared by 8 bases and J by 4 bases, with 15 bases between. Germline V gene data show CDR1 as SEHNR and CDR2 as FQNEAQ (reference sequence). The CDR3 nucleotides read TGTGCCAGCCTGGGACTTCCTGAGTACAATGAGCAGTTCTTC. Its translation is CASLGLPEYNEQFF.

This clonotype appeared once. This could be a read error, since a much larger clone is one nucleotide away. The conserved phenylalanine or tryptophan is not found at the CDR3 terminus, so this likely reflects a read error. The chain combines TRBV7-2 with TRBJ2-3; D remains ambiguous. Germline-derived CDR1 and CDR2 are SGHTA and FQGNSA. CDR3 length: 13 residues. The V end was cut by 5 bases, the J end by 4 bases, with 10 bases between. The CDR3 loop is CASSLERSDTQYL. CDR3 bases: TGTGCCAGCAGCCTCGAGCGTTCAGATACGCAGTATCTT.

This clonotype was observed many times. The chain employs TRBV7-6 and TRBJ2-3; 13 nucleotides agree with TRBD2. Per the germline V gene, CDR1 is SGHVS and CDR2 is FNYEAQ. V dropped 2 bases and J dropped 3; count of bases not matched to a gene: 2. This CDR3 is built from 16 residues. CDR3 DNA sequence: TGTGCCAGCAGCTTAACTAGCGGGGGGGCTACAGATACGCAGTATTTT. It specifies CASSLTSGGATDTQYF.

The rearrangement joins TRBV20-1 to TRBJ2-7; 12 bases map to TRBD2. J gave up 6 bases and V 6 bases, and 9 bases lay outside the gene matches. The CDR3 extends over 14 amino acids. Per the germline V gene, CDR1 is DFQATT and CDR2 is SNEGSKA (reference sequence). CDR3 amino acids: CSAPPEGLAGEQYF. The CDR3, as DNA: TGCAGTGCCCCCCCCGAGGGACTAGCGGGCGAGCAGTACTTC.